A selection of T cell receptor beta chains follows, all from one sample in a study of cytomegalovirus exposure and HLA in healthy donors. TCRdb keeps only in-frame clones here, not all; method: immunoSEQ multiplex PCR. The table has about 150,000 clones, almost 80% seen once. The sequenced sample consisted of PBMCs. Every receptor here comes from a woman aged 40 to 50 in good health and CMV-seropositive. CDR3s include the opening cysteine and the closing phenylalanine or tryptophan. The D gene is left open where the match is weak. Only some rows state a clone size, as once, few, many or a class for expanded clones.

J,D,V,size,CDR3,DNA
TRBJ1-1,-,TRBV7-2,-,CASSPGSPEAFF,TGTGCCAGCAGCCCAGGGTCCCCTGAAGCTTTCTTT
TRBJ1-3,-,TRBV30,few,CAWSSGNTIYF,TGTGCCTGGAGTAGCGGAAACACCATATATTTT
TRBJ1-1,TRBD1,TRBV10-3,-,CAISAWTGVNTEAFF,TGTGCCATCAGTGCGTGGACAGGGGTTAACACTGAAGCTTTCTTT
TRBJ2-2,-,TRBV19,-,CASSRDIGTGELFF,TGTGCCAGTAGTAGAGACATCGGGACCGGGGAGCTGTTTTTT
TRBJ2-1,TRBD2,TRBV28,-,CASSSTLAGGWNEQFF,TGTGCCAGCAGTTCCACCCTAGCGGGGGGGTGGAATGAGCAGTTCTTC
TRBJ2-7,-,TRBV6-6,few,CASRQGSGDEQYF,TGTGCCAGCAGGCAGGGGTCTGGCGACGAGCAGTACTTC
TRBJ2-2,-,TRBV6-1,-,CASQGQLTNTGELFF,TGTGCCAGCCAAGGACAGCTGACGAACACCGGGGAGCTGTTTTTT
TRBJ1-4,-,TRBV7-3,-,CASSSMEGKNEKLFF,TGTGCCAGCAGCTCTATGGAGGGGAAAAATGAAAAACTGTTTTTT
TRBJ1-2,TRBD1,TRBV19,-,CASRPAGGRALDGYTF,TGTGCCAGTAGGCCGGCAGGGGGCCGGGCGTTAGATGGCTACACCTTC
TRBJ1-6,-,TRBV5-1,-,CASSQMDGDSYNSPLHF,TGCGCCAGCAGCCAAATGGACGGGGACTCCTATAATTCACCCCTCCACTTT
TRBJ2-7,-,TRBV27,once,CASRTGGAYEQYF,TGTGCCAGCAGAACGGGCGGGGCCTACGAGCAGTACTTC
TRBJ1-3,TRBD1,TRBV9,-,CASSAQGGPGNTIYF,TGTGCCAGCAGCGCCCAGGGGGGCCCTGGAAACACCATATATTTT
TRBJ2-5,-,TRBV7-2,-,CASSSVFAEKEQYF,TGTGCCAGCAGCTCGGTTTTCGCCGAAAAAGAGCAGTACTTC
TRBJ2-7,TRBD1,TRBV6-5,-,CASSYIGTGSSYEQYF,TGTGCCAGCAGTTATATCGGGACAGGGAGCTCCTACGAGCAGTACTTC
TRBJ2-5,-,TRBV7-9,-,CASSRLETQYF,TGTGCCAGCAGCAGACTTGAGACCCAGTACTTC
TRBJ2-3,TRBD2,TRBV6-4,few,CASSARSGGAKTDTQYF,TGTGCCAGCAGTGCACGGAGCGGGGGGGCCAAAACAGATACGCAGTATTTT
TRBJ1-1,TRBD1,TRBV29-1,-,CSVDREVTEAFF,TGCAGCGTGGACAGGGAGGTCACTGAAGCTTTCTTT
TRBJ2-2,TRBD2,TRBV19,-,CASSPGLAGRTGELFF,TGTGCCAGTAGTCCGGGACTAGCGGGTCGGACCGGGGAGCTGTTTTTT
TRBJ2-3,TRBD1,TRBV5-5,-,CASSLQTGVDTQYF,TGTGCCAGCAGCTTGCAGACAGGGGTGGATACGCAGTATTTT
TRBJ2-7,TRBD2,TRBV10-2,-,CAIQRGSEQYF,TGCGCCATTCAGCGGGGGTCCGAGCAGTACTTC
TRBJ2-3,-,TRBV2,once,CASRGGVADTQYF,TGTGCCAGCAGGGGCGGGGTGGCAGATACGCAGTATTTT
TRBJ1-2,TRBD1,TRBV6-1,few,CASSEAGTAKNGYTF,TGTGCCAGCAGTGAAGCGGGGACAGCTAAAAATGGCTACACCTTC
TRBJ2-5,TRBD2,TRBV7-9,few,CASSLGLAGQETQYF,TGTGCCAGCAGCTTAGGCCTAGCGGGTCAAGAGACCCAGTACTTC
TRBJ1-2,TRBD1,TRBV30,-,CAWSVQQGNGYTF,TGTGCCTGGAGTGTACAACAGGGGAACGGCTACACCTTC
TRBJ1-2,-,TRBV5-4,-,CASSLTGNYYGYTF,TGTGCCAGCAGCTTGACCGGGAATTACTATGGCTACACCTTC
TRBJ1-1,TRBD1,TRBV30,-,CAWSRTGALRREAFF,TGTGCCTGGAGCAGGACAGGGGCCCTAAGGAGGGAAGCTTTCTTT
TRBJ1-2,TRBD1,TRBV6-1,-,CASAPRQGVRGYTF,TGTGCCAGCGCCCCCAGACAGGGAGTGAGGGGCTACACCTTC
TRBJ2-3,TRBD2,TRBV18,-,CASSPRTSGDPKYF,TGTGCCAGCTCACCACGGACTAGCGGGGATCCCAAGTATTTT
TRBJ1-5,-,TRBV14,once,CASSQRLSNQPQHF,TGTGCCAGCAGCCAGCGGTTAAGCAATCAGCCCCAGCATTTT
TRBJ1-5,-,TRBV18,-,CASSPKDTYQPQHF,TGTGCCAGCTCACCTAAGGACACTTATCAGCCCCAGCATTTT
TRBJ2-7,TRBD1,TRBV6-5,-,CASTTDQGAYEQYF,TGTGCCAGCACGACGGACCAGGGGGCCTACGAGCAGTACTTC
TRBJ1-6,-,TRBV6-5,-,CASRREAGSSPLHF,TGTGCCAGCAGAAGGGAGGCGGGGAGTTCACCCCTCCACTTT
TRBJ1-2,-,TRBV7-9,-,CASSLDTGVNYGYTF,TGTGCCAGCAGCTTAGATACAGGAGTAAACTATGGCTACACCTTC
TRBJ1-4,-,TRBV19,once,CASSPTATNEKLFF,TGTGCCAGTAGCCCGACAGCAACTAATGAAAAACTGTTTTTT
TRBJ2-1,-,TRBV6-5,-,CASTEGGAVNEQFF,TGTGCCAGCACTGAAGGTGGGGCTGTCAATGAGCAGTTCTTC
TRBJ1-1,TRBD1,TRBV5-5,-,CASSGQTGENTEAFF,TGTGCCAGCAGCGGCCAGACAGGGGAGAACACTGAAGCTTTCTTT
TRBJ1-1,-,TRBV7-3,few,CASSRKGATEAFF,TGTGCCAGCAGTAGGAAAGGGGCTACTGAAGCTTTCTTT
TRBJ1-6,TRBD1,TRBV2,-,CASSERMGTGNSPLHF,TGTGCCAGCAGTGAACGAATGGGGACAGGGAATTCACCCCTCCACTTT
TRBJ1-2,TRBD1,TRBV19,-,CASSIAGTGSYGYTF,TGTGCCAGTAGTATAGCCGGGACAGGCTCCTATGGCTACACCTTC
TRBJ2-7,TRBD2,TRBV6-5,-,CASTPLTSGEQYF,TGTGCCAGCACCCCTCTGACTAGCGGGGAGCAGTACTTC
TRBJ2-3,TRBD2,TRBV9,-,CASSVSGGVTSTDTQYF,TGTGCCAGCAGCGTCTCCGGGGGGGTGACAAGCACAGATACGCAGTATTTT
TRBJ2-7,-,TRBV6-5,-,CASSLQMGGSEQYF,TGTGCCAGCAGCTTGCAAATGGGGGGAAGCGAGCAGTACTTC
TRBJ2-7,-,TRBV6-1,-,CASSAGGTAYEQYF,TGTGCCAGCAGTGCTGGAGGGACAGCCTACGAGCAGTACTTC
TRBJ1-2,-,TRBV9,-,CASREAGAGGYTF,TGTGCCAGCAGAGAAGCAGGGGCTGGTGGCTACACCTTC
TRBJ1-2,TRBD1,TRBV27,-,CASSSRDRLNYGYTF,TGTGCCAGCAGTTCACGGGACAGGCTAAACTATGGCTACACCTTC
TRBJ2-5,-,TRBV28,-,CASSFRLQETQYF,TGTGCCAGCAGTTTTCGACTCCAAGAGACCCAGTACTTC
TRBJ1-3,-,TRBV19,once,CASSIEGSSGNTIYF,TGTGCCAGTAGTATAGAGGGGAGCTCTGGAAACACCATATATTTT
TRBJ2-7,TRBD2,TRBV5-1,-,CASSLTPAGASYEQYF,TGCGCCAGCAGCCTCACCCCAGCGGGGGCCTCCTACGAGCAGTACTTC
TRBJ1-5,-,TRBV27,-,CASSLLAGGQPQHF,TGTGCCAGCAGTTTATTGGCGGGAGGTCAGCCCCAGCATTTT
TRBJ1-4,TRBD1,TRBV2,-,CASSRQGANEKLFF,TGTGCCAGCAGCCGACAGGGGGCTAATGAAAAACTGTTTTTT
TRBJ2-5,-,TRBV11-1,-,CASSFGAPKYGETQYF,TGTGCCAGCAGCTTCGGTGCCCCGAAATACGGGGAGACCCAGTACTTC
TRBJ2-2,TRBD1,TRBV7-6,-,CASSAWTGLDTGELFF,TGTGCCAGCAGCGCTTGGACAGGTTTGGACACCGGGGAGCTGTTTTTT
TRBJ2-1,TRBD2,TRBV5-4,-,CASSLAGGTLSQFF,TGTGCCAGCAGCTTGGCCGGGGGGACCCTCTCTCAGTTCTTC
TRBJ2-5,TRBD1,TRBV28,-,CASSSRDSLKETQYF,TGTGCCAGCAGTTCCCGGGACAGTCTTAAAGAGACCCAGTACTTC
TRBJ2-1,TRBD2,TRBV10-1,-,CASSRLAGGGSSEQFF,TGCGCCAGCAGTAGACTAGCGGGGGGGGGTAGCAGTGAGCAGTTCTTC
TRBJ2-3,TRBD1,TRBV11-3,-,CASSAGTGVGDTQYF,TGTGCCAGCAGCGCGGGGACAGGGGTTGGGGATACGCAGTATTTT
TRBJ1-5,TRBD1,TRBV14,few,CASSHYRGRGRPQHF,TGTGCCAGCAGCCATTACAGGGGGCGGGGGAGGCCCCAGCATTTT